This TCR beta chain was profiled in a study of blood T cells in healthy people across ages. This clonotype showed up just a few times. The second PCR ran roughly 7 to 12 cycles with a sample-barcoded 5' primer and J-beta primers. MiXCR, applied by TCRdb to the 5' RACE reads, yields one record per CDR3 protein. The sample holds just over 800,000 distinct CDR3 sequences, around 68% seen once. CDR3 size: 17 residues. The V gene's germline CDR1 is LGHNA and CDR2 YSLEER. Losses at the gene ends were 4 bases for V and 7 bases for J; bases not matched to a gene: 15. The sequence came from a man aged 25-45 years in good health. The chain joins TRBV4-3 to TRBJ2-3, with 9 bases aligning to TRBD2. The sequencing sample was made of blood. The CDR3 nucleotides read TGCGCCAGCAGCCGAGAACTAACCGGGACTAGCAGACATACGCAGTATTTT. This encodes CASSRELTGTSRHTQYF.